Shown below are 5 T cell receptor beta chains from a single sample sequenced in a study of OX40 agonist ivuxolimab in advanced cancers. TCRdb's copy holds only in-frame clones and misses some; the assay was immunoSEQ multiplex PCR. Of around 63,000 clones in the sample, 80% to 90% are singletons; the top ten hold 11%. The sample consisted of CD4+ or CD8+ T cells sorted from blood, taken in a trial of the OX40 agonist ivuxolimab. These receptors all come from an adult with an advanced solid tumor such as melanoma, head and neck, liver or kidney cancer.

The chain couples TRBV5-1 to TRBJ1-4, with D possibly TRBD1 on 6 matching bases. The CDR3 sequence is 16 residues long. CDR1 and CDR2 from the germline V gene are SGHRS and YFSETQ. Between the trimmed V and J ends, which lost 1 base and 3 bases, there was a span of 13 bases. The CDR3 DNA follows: TGCGCCAGCAGCTTGCTAGGGGGGGCCCCTAATGAAAAACTGTTTTTT. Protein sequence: CASSLLGGAPNEKLFF.

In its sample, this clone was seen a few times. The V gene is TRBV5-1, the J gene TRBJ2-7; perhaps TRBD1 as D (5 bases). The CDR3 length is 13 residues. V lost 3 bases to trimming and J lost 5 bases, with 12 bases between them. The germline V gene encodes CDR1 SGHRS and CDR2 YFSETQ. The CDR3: CASSSLPGNEQYF. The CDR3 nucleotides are TGCGCCAGCAGCTCCCTTCCAGGGAACGAGCAGTACTTC.

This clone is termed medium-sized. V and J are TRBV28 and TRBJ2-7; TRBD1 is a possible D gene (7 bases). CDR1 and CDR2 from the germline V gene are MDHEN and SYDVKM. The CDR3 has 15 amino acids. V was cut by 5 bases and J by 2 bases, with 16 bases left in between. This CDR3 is CASSLRRDRPYEQYF. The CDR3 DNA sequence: TGTGCCAGCAGTCTCCGGAGGGACAGACCCTACGAGCAGTACTTC.

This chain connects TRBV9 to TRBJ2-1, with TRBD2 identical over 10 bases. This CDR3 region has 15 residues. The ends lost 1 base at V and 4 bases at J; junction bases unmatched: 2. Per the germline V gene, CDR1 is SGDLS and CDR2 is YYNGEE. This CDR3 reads CASSVTAGGYNEQFF. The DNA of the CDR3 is TGTGCCAGCAGCGTAACAGCGGGGGGGTACAATGAGCAGTTCTTC.

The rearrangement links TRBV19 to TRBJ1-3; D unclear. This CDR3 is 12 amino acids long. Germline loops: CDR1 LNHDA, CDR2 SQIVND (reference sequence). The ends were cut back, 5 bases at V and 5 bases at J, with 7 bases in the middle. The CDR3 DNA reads TGTGCCAGTAGTTTGATCCGAAACACCATATATTTT. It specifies CASSLIRNTIYF.